A single sample gave rise to the 25 T cell receptor beta chains below, sequenced in a study of glioma-infiltrating T cells after dendritic cell vaccination. Repertoires were generated with immunoSEQ multiplex PCR, while TCRdb's copy carries only in-frame clones and drops some. The sample records roughly 70,000 clones, roughly 87% being singletons. This material consisted of blood, taken before dendritic cell vaccination. The receptors here all came from a human donor with glioblastoma.

This clone occurred a few times. This chain joins TRBV27 and TRBJ1-1; D is undetermined. The germline gives CDR1 MNHEY, CDR2 SMNVEV (reference sequence). Trimming removed 2 bases from V and 4 bases from J, with 20 bases in between. The CDR3 consists of 17 residues. The CDR3 protein is CASSLSPYGLNPTEAFF. For the CDR3, the DNA is TGTGCCAGCAGTTTAAGCCCCTATGGACTTAACCCCACTGAAGCTTTCTTT.

The genes are TRBV6-4 and TRBJ2-3; 13 nucleotides agree with TRBD2. The CDR3 sequence is 15 residues long. The V segment lost 4 bases and the J segment 4 bases; nucleotides outside the gene matches: 2. Germline-derived CDR1 and CDR2 are MRHNA and SNTAGT. Here the CDR3 DNA reads TGTGCCAGCAGTGCGACTAGCGGGGGGCCAGATACGCAGTATTTT. Translating gives CASSATSGGPDTQYF.

This chain connects TRBV27 to TRBJ2-7, with D possibly matching TRBD1 (5 bases). CDR1 is MNHEY and CDR2 is SMNVEV in the germline V gene (reference sequence). This CDR3 has 15 amino acids. Trimming left V 0 bases short and J 3 bases short, with 12 bases between. Here the CDR3 reads CASSLSHRQFYEQYF. CDR3 bases: TGTGCCAGCAGTTTATCCCATAGACAGTTCTACGAGCAGTACTTC.

This chain joins TRBV6-1 and TRBJ2-7, with 8 bases matching TRBD1. The V gene end was trimmed by 4 bases and the J gene end by 1 base; junction bases not matched to a gene: 9. The CDR3 covers 16 residues. From germline, CDR1 is MNHNS and CDR2 SASEGT. CDR3 protein: CASSAKTGVGSYEQYV. The CDR3 coding sequence is TGTGCCAGCAGTGCCAAGACAGGGGTTGGGTCCTACGAGCAGTACGTC.

This clone was recorded a few times. The chain carries TRBV7-9 and TRBJ2-1; 7 bases are a match to TRBD2. Germline V gene data show CDR1 as SEHNR and CDR2 as FQNEAQ (reference sequence). The CDR3 loop spans 14 amino acids. The trim removed 8 bases at V and 0 bases at J, leaving 4 bases unmatched. In DNA, the CDR3 is TGTGCCAGCGCCGGCGGGAGCTCCTACAATGAGCAGTTCTTC. This encodes CASAGGSSYNEQFF. Complete variable domain (other parts from reference TRBV7-9 and TRBJ2-1): DTGVSQNPRHKITKRGQNVTFRCDPISEHNRLYWYRQTLGQGPEFLTYFQNEAQLEKSRLLSDRFSAERPKGSFSTLEIQRTEQGDSAMYLCASAGGSSYNEQFFGPGTRLTVL.

The chain is built from TRBV7-3 and TRBJ2-2; possible D gene TRBD1, 5 bases. The CDR3 loop spans 18 amino acids. Trimming stripped 1 base from V and 6 bases from J, with 21 bases between. Germline CDR1 is SGHTA and CDR2 is FQGTGA. The CDR3 DNA is TGTGCCAGCAGCTTAATCGGTGGCGGAAGGGGCACCCCCGGGGAGCTGTTTTTT. Encoded protein: CASSLIGGGRGTPGELFF.

V is TRBV6-5 and J is TRBJ1-5; D uncertain. The V end was cut by 4 bases, the J end by 7 bases, with 11 bases between. The V gene's germline CDR1 is MNHEY and CDR2 SVGAGI. The CDR3 totals 13 residues. CDR3 amino acids: CASSWAGGQPQHF. CDR3 nucleotides: TGTGCCAGCAGTTGGGCCGGAGGGCAGCCCCAGCATTTT.

V and J are TRBV6-6 and TRBJ1-2; no definite D call. In germline, CDR1 is MNHNY, CDR2 SVGAGI (reference sequence). The CDR3 runs 13 residues. V dropped 7 bases and J dropped 0 bases, with 9 bases sitting between them. CDR3 nucleotide sequence: TGTGCCAGCAACCCCCCAGCTAACTATGGCTACACCTTC. It codes for CASNPPANYGYTF.

The chain joins TRBV28 to TRBJ1-4; possible D gene TRBD1, 6 bases. CDR3 size: 14 residues. CDR1 and CDR2 from the germline V gene are MDHEN and SYDVKM. V was trimmed by 5 bases and J by 4 bases, leaving 11 bases between them. Here the CDR3 reads CASSRDRNNEKLFF. The CDR3 coding sequence is TGTGCCAGCAGTCGCGACAGGAATAATGAAAAACTGTTTTTT.

This rearrangement joins TRBV7-9 to TRBJ1-2; 8 nucleotides line up with TRBD1. There are 18 residues in the CDR3. J lost 0 bases, V lost 5 bases, and 14 bases had no gene match. Germline CDR1 SEHNR, CDR2 FQNEAQ (reference sequence). For the CDR3, the DNA is TGTGCCAGCAGCCACCGGGACAGGCCCGCGCCGTCTAACTATGGCTACACCTTC. Translating it yields CASSHRDRPAPSNYGYTF. Filled out from reference TRBV7-9 and TRBJ1-2, the complete variable domain reads DTGVSQNPRHKITKRGQNVTFRCDPISEHNRLYWYRQTLGQGPEFLTYFQNEAQLEKSRLLSDRFSAERPKGSFSTLEIQRTEQGDSAMYLCASSHRDRPAPSNYGYTFGSGTRLTVV.

The rearrangement links TRBV9 to TRBJ1-1, with 7 bases identical to TRBD1. Trimming cost V 0 bases and J 5 bases; bases outside gene matches: 4. The CDR3 is 14 amino acids. CDR1 is SGDLS and CDR2 is YYNGEE in the germline V gene. CDR3 amino acids: CASSVVPGGTEAFF. Here the CDR3 DNA reads TGTGCCAGCAGCGTAGTTCCAGGGGGGACTGAAGCTTTCTTT.

The V call is TRBV5-1, the J call TRBJ2-2, with 7 bases that match TRBD2. Germline V gives CDR1 SGHRS, CDR2 YFSETQ. The CDR3 length is 14 residues. V dropped 4 bases and J dropped 6; count of bases not matched to a gene: 6. The CDR3 protein is CASSPSGGAGELFF. Here the CDR3 DNA reads TGCGCCAGCAGCCCCAGTGGGGGGGCCGGGGAGCTGTTTTTT.

V and J are TRBV5-1 and TRBJ2-2, with 7 bases identical to TRBD1. V trimming: 3 bases; J trimming: 5 bases; junction bases outside the gene matches: 7. The V gene's germline CDR1 is SGHRS and CDR2 YFSETQ. The CDR3 has 15 amino acids. In DNA, the CDR3 is TGCGCCAGCAGCTCCGGGACAGACAGAACCGGGGAGCTGTTTTTT. It codes for CASSSGTDRTGELFF.

The chain employs TRBV2 and TRBJ2-7, with 11 bases matching TRBD2. The CDR3 loop spans 15 amino acids. Per germline, CDR1 SNHLY and CDR2 FYNNEI. Losses at the gene ends were 4 bases for V and 4 bases for J; bases not matched to a gene: 6. The chain's CDR3 is CASSATSGGSYEQYF. The DNA of the CDR3 is TGTGCCAGCAGTGCCACTAGCGGGGGTTCTTACGAGCAGTACTTC.

The genes are TRBV19 and TRBJ1-2; D is perhaps TRBD1 (6 bases). The germline V and J ends were trimmed by 5 bases and 2 bases, with 9 bases remaining between them. This CDR3 spans 13 amino acids. Germline CDR1 is LNHDA and CDR2 is SQIVND (reference sequence). CDR3 amino acids: CASSPQGNYGYTF. CDR3 bases: TGTGCCAGTAGTCCGCAGGGGAACTATGGCTACACCTTC. Together with reference TRBV19 and TRBJ1-2, the CDR3 gives the full variable domain: DGGITQSPKYLFRKEGQNVTLSCEQNLNHDAMYWYRQDPGQGLRLIYYSQIVNDFQKGDIAEGYSVSREKKESFPLTVTSAQKNPTAFYLCASSPQGNYGYTFGSGTRLTVV.

V usage is TRBV18 and J usage is TRBJ1-5; D unresolved. The CDR3 contains 15 residues. Germline-derived CDR1 and CDR2 are KGHSH and LQKENI. V was pared by 1 base and J by 11 bases, with 18 bases between. This CDR3 is CASSPQEDGITTQHF. The CDR3 DNA sequence: TGTGCCAGCTCACCACAGGAGGACGGAATAACGACCCAGCATTTT.

The chain employs TRBV5-1 and TRBJ1-5; D is unclear. The CDR3 runs to 13 residues. Deletions cut 0 bases from V and 4 bases from J, with 5 bases between. From germline, CDR1 is SGHRS and CDR2 YFSETQ. DNA of the CDR3: TGCGCCAGCAGCTTGGGAGAGAATCAGCCCCAGCATTTT. This sequence encodes CASSLGENQPQHF.

The rearrangement uses TRBV7-6 and TRBJ2-3, with D tentatively TRBD2 (6 bases). The V gene's germline CDR1 is SGHVS and CDR2 FNYEAQ. The CDR3 loop spans 15 amino acids. Trimming stripped 2 bases from V and 1 base from J, with 10 bases between. The chain's CDR3 is CASSLTGEGTDTQYF. DNA of the CDR3: TGTGCCAGCAGCTTAACGGGGGAGGGCACAGATACGCAGTATTTT.

The V and J genes are TRBV18 and TRBJ1-1; TRBD1 matches at 9 bases. The CDR3 loop spans 16 amino acids. Germline CDR1 is KGHSH and CDR2 is LQKENI. Losses at the gene ends were 3 bases for V and 0 bases for J; bases not matched to a gene: 5. The chain's CDR3 is CASSPAGTGLNTEAFF. The CDR3 nucleotides read TGTGCCAGCTCACCTGCCGGGACAGGGCTGAACACTGAAGCTTTCTTT.

V is TRBV6-6 and J is TRBJ2-3, with 7 bases identical to TRBD1. The germline V gene encodes CDR1 MNHNY and CDR2 SVGAGI (reference sequence). The CDR3 covers 14 residues. V dropped 7 bases and J dropped 2; count of bases not matched to a gene: 6. The DNA of the CDR3 is TGTGCCAGCATCCGAGACAGGGCCACAGATACGCAGTATTTT. This sequence encodes CASIRDRATDTQYF.

The chain recombines TRBV19 with TRBJ2-7, with 8 bases identical to TRBD1. The germline CDR1 and CDR2 sequences are LNHDA and SQIVND (reference sequence). Unmatched junction bases numbered 3, after V lost 4 bases and J lost 1 base. This CDR3 contains 14 residues. CDR3 protein: CASSTGQVSYEQYF. As DNA, the CDR3 is TGTGCCAGTAGTACGGGACAGGTATCCTACGAGCAGTACTTC.

The rearrangement joins TRBV7-9 to TRBJ2-5; perhaps TRBD1 as D (7 bases). Trimming removed 5 bases from V and 4 bases from J, with 11 bases in between. The germline CDR1 and CDR2 sequences are SEHNR and FQNEAQ (reference sequence). CDR3 length equals 13 residues. Here the CDR3 DNA reads TGTGCCAGCAGCAGTCAGGGGGGAGAGACCCAGTACTTC. It encodes CASSSQGGETQYF.

The rearrangement joins TRBV30 to TRBJ1-5, with D uncertain. V lost 0 bases to trimming and J lost 2 bases, with 17 bases between them. This CDR3 spans 17 amino acids. CDR1 GTSNPN and CDR2 SVGIG come from the germline V gene (reference sequence). The CDR3 spells CAWSVNRGVRGNQPQHF. The CDR3 coding sequence is TGTGCCTGGAGTGTAAATCGGGGAGTGCGAGGCAATCAGCCCCAGCATTTT.

The rearrangement joins TRBV7-9 to TRBJ2-1, with TRBD2 identical over 12 bases. The trim removed 7 bases at V and 4 bases at J, leaving 11 bases unmatched. Germline V gives CDR1 SEHNR, CDR2 FQNEAQ (reference sequence). The CDR3 extends over 17 amino acids. CDR3 residues: CASNRGLAGTLYNEQFF. The CDR3, as DNA: TGTGCCAGCAACCGAGGACTAGCGGGAACCTTGTACAATGAGCAGTTCTTC.

The chain uses TRBV6-5 and TRBJ1-5; possible D gene TRBD1, 5 bases. Trimming left V 10 bases short and J 0 bases short, with 10 bases between. CDR1 MNHEY and CDR2 SVGAGI come from the germline V gene. The length of the CDR3 is 13 residues. DNA of the CDR3: TGTGCCACCTCGACAGTTAGCAATCAGCCCCAGCATTTT. Its translation: CATSTVSNQPQHF.